One and the same sample provided the 28 T cell receptor beta chains below, sequenced in a study of a mutant IDH1 vaccine in newly diagnosed glioma. This sample's time point: baseline, week 1 (first vaccination visit). Treatment in this sample: pre-vaccination baseline after standard-of-care therapy. Measured with immunoSEQ multiplex PCR; TCRdb has only the in-frame clones, and not every one. Among about 25,000 clones listed, 93% were seen once. The sample was PBMCs, taken from a glioma patient treated with radiotherapy, temozolomide or both. These receptors originate from a man aged 40-50 years with glioma.

This rearrangement joins TRBV7-2 to TRBJ2-7, with unresolved D. The ends were cut back, 5 bases at V and 3 bases at J, with 17 bases in the middle. Looked up from germline, CDR1 is SGHTA and CDR2 is FQGNSA. CDR3 size: 15 residues. CDR3 residues: CASSPPAGYSYEQYF. CDR3 sequence (DNA): TGTGCCAGCAGCCCCCCGGCTGGCTACAGCTACGAGCAGTACTTC.

In this sample, this clone turned up once. The rearrangement uses TRBV7-2 and TRBJ1-2; TRBD1 matches at 10 bases. The V segment lost 5 bases and the J segment 5 bases; nucleotides outside the gene matches: 5. The length of the CDR3 is 14 residues. The V gene's germline CDR1 is SGHTA and CDR2 FQGNSA. The CDR3, as DNA: TGTGCCAGCAGCGCCGGGACAGGGGTATATGGCTACACCTTC. The encoded protein is CASSAGTGVYGYTF.

The V and J genes are TRBV7-9 and TRBJ2-2, with TRBD1 as a possible D gene (6 bases). Germline V lookup: CDR1 SEHNR, CDR2 FQNEAQ (reference sequence). Between the trimmed V and J ends, which lost 6 bases and 5 bases, there was a span of 22 bases. CDR3 size: 17 residues. CDR3 residues: CASSRITGTFLTGELFF. CDR3 DNA: TGTGCCAGCAGTCGGATAACCGGGACATTCTTAACCGGGGAGCTGTTTTTT.

This chain links TRBV11-3 with TRBJ1-2; D ambiguous. This CDR3 is 15 amino acids long. In germline, CDR1 is SGHNT, CDR2 YENEEA. V dropped 3 bases and J dropped 5 bases, with 16 bases sitting between them. The CDR3, as DNA: TGTGCCAGCAGCTTGCAGTTCCCGGACTTTTATGGCTACACCTTC. This encodes CASSLQFPDFYGYTF.

This chain uses TRBV5-6 with TRBJ2-7, with 11 bases lining up with TRBD2. The CDR3 has 14 amino acids. The germline gives CDR1 SGHDT, CDR2 YYEEEE. J lost 4 bases, V lost 3 bases, and 3 bases had no gene match. The CDR3 sequence: CASSSGLAEYEQYF. CDR3 nucleotide sequence: TGTGCCAGCAGCTCGGGACTAGCGGAATACGAGCAGTACTTC.

The chain joins TRBV9 to TRBJ2-3; TRBD2 matches 14 bases. This CDR3 comprises 16 residues. V gave up 1 base and J gave up 4 bases; unmatched junction bases: 2. Germline CDR1 is SGDLS and CDR2 is YYNGEE. In DNA form, the CDR3 reads TGTGCCAGCAGCGTAAGGGGACTAGCGGGAGCAGATACGCAGTATTTT. This sequence encodes CASSVRGLAGADTQYF. The full variable domain, rest sourced from reference TRBV9 and TRBJ2-3, is DSGVTQTPKHLITATGQRVTLRCSPRSGDLSVYWYQQSLDQGLQFLIQYYNGEERAKGNILERFSAQQFPDLHSELNLSSLELGDSALYFCASSVRGLAGADTQYFGPGTRLTVL.

The chain carries TRBV12-5 and TRBJ2-7; D not certain. CDR1 LGHNT and CDR2 FRNRAP come from the germline V gene. The CDR3 is 13 residues long. The V end lost 4 bases, the J end lost 4 bases, and 11 bases lay between the germline ends. The CDR3 protein is CASGSNYIYEQYF. DNA of the CDR3: TGTGCTAGTGGTTCGAACTATATATACGAGCAGTACTTC.

V is TRBV7-9 and J is TRBJ1-1; no clear D gene. V shed 5 bases and J shed 10 bases, with 20 bases lying between them. Germline CDR1 reads SEHNR; CDR2 reads FQNEAQ (reference sequence). The length of the CDR3 is 14 residues. The CDR3, as DNA: TGTGCCAGCAGCCTGGGAGGGCCCCCTGAGGGAGCTTTCTTT. It is translated as CASSLGGPPEGAFF.

The genes are TRBV5-1 and TRBJ2-7; 7 bases line up with TRBD1. V was clipped by 7 bases and J by 7 bases; unmatched bases: 26. The CDR3 runs 18 residues. Looked up from germline, CDR1 is SGHRS and CDR2 is YFSETQ. CDR3: CASGRTGPLLTDTGEQYF. CDR3 in DNA: TGCGCCAGCGGACGGACAGGACCTCTCCTCACGGATACGGGGGAGCAGTACTTC. Together with reference TRBV5-1 and TRBJ2-7, the CDR3 gives the full variable domain: KAGVTQTPRYLIKTRGQQVTLSCSPISGHRSVSWYQQTPGQGLQFLFEYFSETQRNKGNFPGRFSGRQFSNSRSEMNVSTLELGDSALYLCASGRTGPLLTDTGEQYFGPGTRLTVT.

The chain uses TRBV6-6 and TRBJ1-1; the D gene is possibly TRBD1 (5 bases). Germline V gene sequence: CDR1 MNHNY, CDR2 SVGAGI (reference sequence). The CDR3 spans 13 residues. V lost 6 bases and J lost 0, with 8 bases in between. The CDR3 sequence is CASSDRVNTEAFF. The CDR3 region has the DNA TGTGCCAGCAGCGACAGAGTGAACACTGAAGCTTTCTTT.

The chain carries TRBV23-1 and TRBJ1-6; a possible D gene is TRBD1 (6 bases). TRBV23-1 is annotated as an ORF whose role is uncertain. Between the trimmed V and J ends, which lost 6 bases and 3 bases, there was a span of 9 bases. The CDR3 is 14 residues long. CDR3 protein: CASRGGNYNSPLHF. In DNA form, the CDR3 reads TGCGCCAGCAGAGGGGGGAACTATAATTCACCCCTCCACTTT.

The V call is TRBV30, the J call TRBJ1-5; 8 bases line up with TRBD1. The CDR3 spans 20 residues. The V gene's germline CDR1 is GTSNPN and CDR2 SVGIG (reference sequence). The V and J ends lost 5 bases and 0 bases, in that order; junction bases with no gene match: 21. This CDR3 reads CAWRTGRVPKLPYSNQPQHF. DNA of the CDR3: TGTGCCTGGCGGACAGGGAGAGTCCCAAAACTACCTTATAGCAATCAGCCCCAGCATTTT. The variable domain in full, completed from reference TRBV30 and TRBJ1-5, reads SQTIHQWPATLVQPVGSPLSLECTVEGTSNPNLYWYRQAAGRGLQLLFYSVGIGQISSEVPQNLSASRPQDRQFILSSKKLLLSDSGFYLCAWRTGRVPKLPYSNQPQHFGDGTRLSIL.

The chain links TRBV14 to TRBJ2-5; 9 bases map to TRBD1. J lost 7 bases, V lost 3 bases, and 9 bases had no gene match. CDR3 length: 15 residues. In germline, CDR1 is SGHDN, CDR2 FVKESK. The CDR3 DNA reads as TGTGCCAGCAGCCAGCCGGGACAGGGTACTAGGACCCAGTACTTC. It encodes CASSQPGQGTRTQYF. Looking up the rest from reference TRBV14 and TRBJ2-5 gives the full variable domain: EAGVTQFPSHSVIEKGQTVTLRCDPISGHDNLYWYRRVMGKEIKFLLHFVKESKQDESGMPNNRFLAERTGGTYSTLKVQPAELEDSGVYFCASSQPGQGTRTQYFGPGTRLLVL.

The rearrangement joins TRBV27 to TRBJ1-2, with a tentative D call TRBD1 (5 bases). Trimming stripped 4 bases from V and 1 base from J, with 13 bases between. Germline CDR1 MNHEY, CDR2 SMNVEV (reference sequence). CDR3 size: 15 residues. CDR3 sequence: CASSSRGGVNYGYTF. In DNA, the CDR3 is TGTGCCAGCAGTTCTAGGGGAGGGGTTAACTATGGCTACACCTTC.

This clone has only one observation. The chain carries TRBV5-6 and TRBJ1-1; D is uncertain. Trimming took off 3 bases at V and 1 base at J, with 4 bases between the two ends. Germline values: CDR1 SGHDT, CDR2 YYEEEE. The CDR3 is 12 residues long. CDR3 sequence: CASSSQNTEAFF. Written as DNA, the CDR3 is TGTGCCAGCAGCTCCCAGAACACTGAAGCTTTCTTT.

This clone appeared a single time. A read error may produce the germline difference seen at one junction end. The CDR3, as DNA: TGTGCCAGTAGTGCAGAGACGGGGTCCAAATTGAACTTC. Protein product: CASSAETGSKLNF. This chain links TRBV19 with TRBJ2-4; a weak D match, TRBD2 (5 bases). The CDR3 is 13 amino acids. Germline V gives CDR1 LNHDA, CDR2 SQIVND (reference sequence).

The chain employs TRBV4-1 and TRBJ2-7, with TRBD1 matching over 7 bases. Germline V lookup: CDR1 MGHRA, CDR2 YSYEKL. The J segment lost 3 bases and the V segment lost 3 bases, leaving 8 bases of the junction unmatched. The length of the CDR3 is 15 residues. The CDR3 loop is CASSQRTGGFYEQYF. The CDR3 DNA reads TGCGCCAGCAGCCAGAGGACAGGCGGGTTCTACGAGCAGTACTTC.

In this sample, this clone turned up once. V and J are TRBV11-3 and TRBJ2-5; D is unresolved. Deletions cut 0 bases from V and 0 bases from J, with 5 bases between. This CDR3 contains 14 residues. Germline loops: CDR1 SGHNT, CDR2 YENEEA. The DNA of the CDR3 is TGTGCCAGCAGCTTAGACGACAACCAAGAGACCCAGTACTTC. Translated, it gives CASSLDDNQETQYF.

The rearrangement links TRBV11-2 to TRBJ2-2, with D unclear. Germline lookup yields CDR1 SGHAT and CDR2 FQNNGV. The CDR3 contains 16 residues. The V and J ends lost 5 bases and 3 bases respectively, with 16 bases between them. CDR3 in DNA: TGTGCCAGCAGCCTCCTTTTGAGACTCGACACCGGGGAGCTGTTTTTT. As protein: CASSLLLRLDTGELFF.

This chain links TRBV7-8 with TRBJ1-6; TRBD1 matches at 7 bases. The CDR3 is 16 residues long. Trimming at V came to 3 bases and at J to 10 bases, leaving 12 bases not matched to a gene. CDR1 is SGHVS, CDR2 FQNEAQ, per germline. CDR3 DNA: TGTGCCAGCAGCTTCGATACTACAGGGGTTGGCTCACCCCTCCACTTT. This encodes CASSFDTTGVGSPLHF.

V gene TRBV30 combines with J gene TRBJ1-6; 8 bases align to TRBD1. The trim removed 3 bases at V and 1 base at J, leaving 5 bases unmatched. CDR3 length equals 16 residues. Per the germline V gene, CDR1 is GTSNPN and CDR2 is SVGIG (reference sequence). In DNA form, the CDR3 reads TGTGCCTGGAGGACAGGGGAAGGGTCCTATAATTCACCCCTCCACTTT. Amino acid sequence: CAWRTGEGSYNSPLHF. Drawing the rest from reference TRBV30 and TRBJ1-6, the complete variable domain is SQTIHQWPATLVQPVGSPLSLECTVEGTSNPNLYWYRQAAGRGLQLLFYSVGIGQISSEVPQNLSASRPQDRQFILSSKKLLLSDSGFYLCAWRTGEGSYNSPLHFGNGTRLTVT.

The chain employs TRBV6-5 and TRBJ2-3; 7 bases align to TRBD2. The CDR3 runs 14 residues. The V gene's germline CDR1 is MNHEY and CDR2 SVGAGI. Trimming removed 2 bases from V and 2 bases from J; junction bases left unmatched: 1. The CDR3 sequence: CASSYRLATDTQYF. The CDR3 DNA reads as TGTGCCAGCAGTTACCGACTAGCCACAGATACGCAGTATTTT.

DNA for the CDR3: TGCGCCAGCAGCTTGGGTTGGGGGGAAGGTGAAAAACTGTTTTTT. It codes for CASSLGWGEGEKLFF. The gene calls are TRBV5-1 and TRBJ1-4; D possibly corresponds to TRBD1 (5 bases). With 0 bases removed from V and 7 bases from J, the gap between germline ends came to 13 bases. The CDR3 runs 15 residues. CDR1 is SGHRS, CDR2 YFSETQ, per germline.

V gene TRBV2 combines with J gene TRBJ1-3; no definite D call. The CDR3 runs 14 residues. Per germline, CDR1 SNHLY and CDR2 FYNNEI. Trimming cost V 6 bases and J 2 bases, with 11 bases left between them. The CDR3 here is CASSPLTAGNTIYF. In DNA form, the CDR3 reads TGTGCCAGCAGCCCTTTGACGGCTGGAAACACCATATATTTT.

This chain connects TRBV7-2 to TRBJ2-5; unclear D gene. The V end lost 1 base, the J end lost 2 bases, and 14 bases lay between the germline ends. The CDR3 covers 16 residues. Germline loops: CDR1 SGHTA, CDR2 FQGNSA. The CDR3 here is CASSLGQAPIQETQYF. CDR3 coding DNA: TGTGCCAGCAGCTTAGGGCAGGCCCCCATTCAAGAGACCCAGTACTTC.

As to this clone: The sample has other DNA sequences that encode this CDR3 too. The chain employs TRBV2 and TRBJ2-7; unclear D gene. The length of the CDR3 is 12 residues. Germline V gene sequence: CDR1 SNHLY, CDR2 FYNNEI. V was trimmed by 5 bases and J by 0 bases, leaving 5 bases between them. CDR3 DNA: TGTGCCAGCAGTCTGAGCTCCTACGAGCAGTACTTC. Its translation is CASSLSSYEQYF.

The J gene is TRBJ1-5, the V gene TRBV4-3; no firm D call. Germline lookup yields CDR1 LGHNA and CDR2 YSLEER. Trimming pared 2 bases from V and 6 bases from J, leaving 14 bases between. CDR3 length: 15 residues. Here the CDR3 DNA reads TGCGCCAGCAGCCAAAGCCCTGGGAACGGTCAGCCCCAGCATTTT. Residues: CASSQSPGNGQPQHF.

J is TRBJ1-2 and V is TRBV5-1; D uncertain. The V end lost 4 bases, the J end lost 5 bases, and 12 bases lay between the germline ends. The CDR3 sequence is 13 residues long. Germline V lookup: CDR1 SGHRS, CDR2 YFSETQ. CDR3 sequence reads: CASSDPGAYGYTF. CDR3 coding DNA: TGCGCCAGCAGCGACCCAGGAGCGTATGGCTACACCTTC.